The rows below give T cell receptor beta chains drawn from one sample of a study of vaccination and CD4 T cells after COVID-19. Each CDR3 protein is one row after TCRdb ran MiXCR on the PCR reads. Here the sample spans about 18,000 distinct CDR3 sequences, around 45% being singletons. Their target antigens are unknown. This specimen consisted of CD4+ T cells from blood, cultured in vitro, obtained after SARS-CoV-2 vaccination. The receptors here all came from a human donor who had recovered from COVID-19. CDR3s include the opening cysteine and the closing phenylalanine or tryptophan. D genes are given only for firm matches. Size values are once, few and many counts, or a class for expanded clones, and some rows have none.

v_call: TRBV7-9; d_call: -; j_call: TRBJ1-2; clone_size: -; cdr3_nt: TGTGCCAGCAGCCTACAGGTCTCGTTCTATGGCTACACCTTC; cdr3_aa: CASSLQVSFYGYTF
v_call: TRBV6-5; d_call: -; j_call: TRBJ1-2; clone_size: -; cdr3_nt: TGTGCCAGCAGTTACCAGCCCCCCTATGGCTACACCTTC; cdr3_aa: CASSYQPPYGYTF
v_call: TRBV2; d_call: -; j_call: TRBJ1-1; clone_size: -; cdr3_nt: TGTGCCAGCAGTGAGGAAACTGAAGCTTTCTTT; cdr3_aa: CASSEETEAFF
v_call: TRBV7-6; d_call: -; j_call: TRBJ2-5; clone_size: few; cdr3_nt: TGTGCCAGCAGCTCTCTAGGGGGACTTCAAGAGACCCAGTACTTC; cdr3_aa: CASSSLGGLQETQYF
v_call: TRBV7-9; d_call: -; j_call: TRBJ1-5; clone_size: -; cdr3_nt: TGTGCCAGCAGCTTATCAGGGGTAGGCAATCAGCCCCAGCATTTT; cdr3_aa: CASSLSGVGNQPQHF
v_call: TRBV12-3/TRBV12-4; d_call: -; j_call: TRBJ1-5; clone_size: -; cdr3_nt: TGTGCCAGCAGGGGGACTGGCAATCAGCCCCAGCATTTT; cdr3_aa: CASRGTGNQPQHF
v_call: TRBV28; d_call: TRBD2; j_call: TRBJ2-1; clone_size: once; cdr3_nt: TGTGCCAGCAGTATCAACCGGTGGACTAGCGGGCCTGAGCAGTTCTTC; cdr3_aa: CASSINRWTSGPEQFF
v_call: TRBV20-1; d_call: -; j_call: TRBJ1-2; clone_size: few; cdr3_nt: TGCAGTGCTAGAGATGAACAAGGCTATGGCTACACCTTC; cdr3_aa: CSARDEQGYGYTF
v_call: TRBV20-1; d_call: -; j_call: TRBJ1-2; clone_size: few; cdr3_nt: TGCAGTGCCCCCGGGGCCGGCAACTATGGCTACACCTTC; cdr3_aa: CSAPGAGNYGYTF
v_call: TRBV30; d_call: -; j_call: TRBJ2-3; clone_size: -; cdr3_nt: TGTGCCTGGAACCGAGCAGATACGCAGTATTTT; cdr3_aa: CAWNRADTQYF
v_call: TRBV11-3; d_call: TRBD2; j_call: TRBJ2-5; clone_size: few; cdr3_nt: TGTGCCAGCAGCTTATATCTAGCGGGGATAGAGACCCAGTACTTC; cdr3_aa: CASSLYLAGIETQYF
v_call: TRBV6-1; d_call: -; j_call: TRBJ2-5; clone_size: -; cdr3_nt: TGTGCCAGCAGTGGTAACGGCACAGGGCCTCAAGAGACCCAGTACTTC; cdr3_aa: CASSGNGTGPQETQYF
v_call: TRBV7-9; d_call: -; j_call: TRBJ2-6; clone_size: -; cdr3_nt: TGTGCCAGCAGCTTGTCGGTTGGGCCCTCTGGGGCCAACGTCCTGACTTTC; cdr3_aa: CASSLSVGPSGANVLTF
v_call: TRBV6-2/TRBV6-3; d_call: TRBD1; j_call: TRBJ2-7; clone_size: few; cdr3_nt: TGTGCCAGCAGCGCCGGGACAGGGCGCTCCTACGAGCAGTACTTC; cdr3_aa: CASSAGTGRSYEQYF
v_call: TRBV5-1; d_call: -; j_call: TRBJ1-2; clone_size: -; cdr3_nt: TGCGCCAGCAGCTTGGCCGGGACTGGGGGTGGCTACACCTTC; cdr3_aa: CASSLAGTGGGYTF
v_call: TRBV11-3; d_call: TRBD2; j_call: TRBJ2-7; clone_size: few; cdr3_nt: TGTGCCAGCAGCTTAGGGCTAGCGGGCTCCTACGAGCAGTACTTC; cdr3_aa: CASSLGLAGSYEQYF
v_call: TRBV6-1; d_call: -; j_call: TRBJ1-5; clone_size: few; cdr3_nt: TGTGCCAGCAGCCCCTGGGACGCTCTCTCCAATCAGCCCCAGCATTTT; cdr3_aa: CASSPWDALSNQPQHF
v_call: TRBV12-3/TRBV12-4; d_call: -; j_call: TRBJ1-2; clone_size: few; cdr3_nt: TGTGCCAGCAGTTTTGCACGGACTAACTATGGCTACACCTTC; cdr3_aa: CASSFARTNYGYTF
v_call: TRBV19; d_call: -; j_call: TRBJ1-6; clone_size: -; cdr3_nt: TGTGCCAGTAGGCGGGAAGGTAATTCACCCCTCCACTTT; cdr3_aa: CASRREGNSPLHF
v_call: TRBV6-1; d_call: -; j_call: TRBJ2-5; clone_size: -; cdr3_nt: TGTGCCAGCAGGGCGGGGGAGACCCAGTACTTC; cdr3_aa: CASRAGETQYF
v_call: TRBV4-1; d_call: TRBD2; j_call: TRBJ2-5; clone_size: once; cdr3_nt: TGCGCCAGCAGCCACGGGACTAACCAAGAGACCCAGTACTTC; cdr3_aa: CASSHGTNQETQYF
v_call: TRBV30; d_call: -; j_call: TRBJ1-1; clone_size: -; cdr3_nt: TGTGCCTGGATGGGGAACACTGAAGCTTTCTTT; cdr3_aa: CAWMGNTEAFF
v_call: TRBV7-8; d_call: TRBD1; j_call: TRBJ1-3; clone_size: -; cdr3_nt: TGTGCCAGCAGCTCCGGGACAGATGGAAACACCATATATTTT; cdr3_aa: CASSSGTDGNTIYF
v_call: TRBV6-1; d_call: -; j_call: TRBJ2-2; clone_size: few; cdr3_nt: TGTGCCAGCTCGGTCTATAGCACCGGGGAGCTGTTTTTT; cdr3_aa: CASSVYSTGELFF
v_call: TRBV4-3; d_call: TRBD1; j_call: TRBJ1-1; clone_size: -; cdr3_nt: TGCGCCAGCAGCCAGCTGGGACAGGGACAAGCTTTCTTT; cdr3_aa: CASSQLGQGQAFF
v_call: TRBV20-1; d_call: -; j_call: TRBJ2-7; clone_size: -; cdr3_nt: TGCAGTGCTAGAGATCTAGTGGGAGGAGCAGGGCTAAGCTCCTACGAGCAGTACTTC; cdr3_aa: CSARDLVGGAGLSSYEQYF
v_call: TRBV7-6; d_call: -; j_call: TRBJ1-5; clone_size: few; cdr3_nt: TGTGCCAGCAGCTTAGATCCCCCGGGTGTCAGGGATCAGCCCCAGCATTTT; cdr3_aa: CASSLDPPGVRDQPQHF
v_call: TRBV20-1; d_call: -; j_call: TRBJ1-2; clone_size: -; cdr3_nt: TGCAGTGCTAGAGCTGCAGGGGAGGACTATGGCTACACCTTC; cdr3_aa: CSARAAGEDYGYTF
v_call: TRBV20-1; d_call: TRBD2; j_call: TRBJ2-7; clone_size: -; cdr3_nt: TGCAGTGCTAGTATGACTAGCGGGGGGAACTACGAGCAGTACTTC; cdr3_aa: CSASMTSGGNYEQYF
v_call: TRBV7-9; d_call: TRBD1; j_call: TRBJ2-7; clone_size: -; cdr3_nt: TGTGCCAGCAGCGACAGGGTGGATCCCTACGAGCAGTACTTC; cdr3_aa: CASSDRVDPYEQYF
v_call: TRBV6-2/TRBV6-3; d_call: -; j_call: TRBJ2-7; clone_size: -; cdr3_nt: TGTGCCAGCAGTGAACAGGGACTCCCCTACGAGCAGTACTTC; cdr3_aa: CASSEQGLPYEQYF
v_call: TRBV20-1; d_call: -; j_call: TRBJ1-1; clone_size: -; cdr3_nt: TGCAGTGCTAGAGACGAGGGCCAGTCCACTGAAGCTTTCTTT; cdr3_aa: CSARDEGQSTEAFF
v_call: TRBV6-2/TRBV6-3; d_call: -; j_call: TRBJ2-7; clone_size: -; cdr3_nt: TGTGCCAGCAGTTACTCTCTGGTCGAGCAGTACTTC; cdr3_aa: CASSYSLVEQYF
v_call: TRBV20-1; d_call: -; j_call: TRBJ2-3; clone_size: few; cdr3_nt: TGCAGTGCTAGGACAGAAGCAGATACGCAGTATTTT; cdr3_aa: CSARTEADTQYF
v_call: TRBV6-5; d_call: -; j_call: TRBJ1-5; clone_size: few; cdr3_nt: TGTGCCAGCAGTTACAATGGGGATTATCAGCCCCAGCATTTT; cdr3_aa: CASSYNGDYQPQHF
v_call: TRBV28; d_call: TRBD2; j_call: TRBJ2-1; clone_size: -; cdr3_nt: TGTGCCAGCAACATTCTAGCGGGAGCTCCCAATGAGCAGTTCTTC; cdr3_aa: CASNILAGAPNEQFF
v_call: TRBV20-1; d_call: -; j_call: TRBJ1-2; clone_size: -; cdr3_nt: TGCAGTGCTAGAGCGGGGGCTTCTTATGGCTACACCTTC; cdr3_aa: CSARAGASYGYTF
v_call: TRBV7-7; d_call: TRBD2; j_call: TRBJ2-5; clone_size: once; cdr3_nt: TGTGCCAGCAGCCAAAACTTACTAGCGGGGGCGAAGACCCAGTACTTC; cdr3_aa: CASSQNLLAGAKTQYF
v_call: TRBV7-2; d_call: TRBD2; j_call: TRBJ2-3; clone_size: -; cdr3_nt: TGTGCCAGCAGCTCTAGGGGCCTAGCGGCTAGCACAGATACGCAGTATTTT; cdr3_aa: CASSSRGLAASTDTQYF
v_call: TRBV7-3; d_call: -; j_call: TRBJ2-7; clone_size: -; cdr3_nt: TGTGCCAGCAGCTGGGCGGGTCAACCCCGGGACGAGCAGTACTTC; cdr3_aa: CASSWAGQPRDEQYF
v_call: TRBV15; d_call: -; j_call: TRBJ1-3; clone_size: -; cdr3_nt: TGTGCCACCAGCAAAGGAGGGCCTGGAAACACCATATATTTT; cdr3_aa: CATSKGGPGNTIYF
v_call: TRBV24-1; d_call: -; j_call: TRBJ1-5; clone_size: -; cdr3_nt: TGTGCCACCAGTGATCGGTTTAGCAATCAGCCCCAGCATTTT; cdr3_aa: CATSDRFSNQPQHF
v_call: TRBV7-9; d_call: -; j_call: TRBJ1-2; clone_size: -; cdr3_nt: TGTGCCAGCAGCTCCCTCGATGCAGAAACCTATGGCTACACCTTC; cdr3_aa: CASSSLDAETYGYTF
v_call: TRBV10-3; d_call: TRBD2; j_call: TRBJ2-1; clone_size: -; cdr3_nt: TGTGCCATTGCTGCTAGGGGCGGGGGGGTGTTTGAGCAGTTCTTC; cdr3_aa: CAIAARGGGVFEQFF